These 29 T cell receptor beta chains were all obtained from the same sample, sequenced in a study of T cells after yellow fever vaccination. TCRdb re-called the 5' RACE reads with MiXCR, one entry per CDR3 protein. The table has 300,000 to 350,000 distinct CDR3 sequences, around 3.9% seen once. The sequencing used PBMCs, collected 5 days after the yellow fever booster vaccination. These receptors were taken from a man in his late teens or twenties who received the YFV17D yellow fever vaccine.

The chain uses TRBV7-2 and TRBJ2-3; 10 positions agree with TRBD2. Germline lookup yields CDR1 SGHTA and CDR2 FQGNSA. V gave up 2 bases and J gave up 1 base; unmatched junction bases: 3. CDR3 length: 16 residues. CDR3 bases: TGTGCCAGCAGCTTATTAGCGGGGGGTGGCACAGATACGCAGTATTTT. Translation gives CASSLLAGGGTDTQYF.

This clonotype was seen ten or more times. V gene TRBV7-2 combines with J gene TRBJ2-3, with D unresolved. V was trimmed by 6 bases and J by 2 bases, leaving 15 bases between them. The CDR3 extends over 15 amino acids. In germline, CDR1 is SGHTA, CDR2 FQGNSA. The CDR3 coding sequence is TGTGCCAGCAGTCGGACCGGTCGGAACACAGATACGCAGTATTTT. It translates to CASSRTGRNTDTQYF.

This clonotype was counted ten times or more. This sequence joins TRBV24-1 and TRBJ1-1; D is unclear. CDR1 and CDR2 (germline): KGHDR, SFDVKD. The CDR3 is 12 residues long. V was pared by 6 bases and J by 1 base, with 5 bases between. The CDR3 region has the DNA TGTGCCACCAGTTTGTGGAACACTGAAGCTTTCTTT. Translated: CATSLWNTEAFF.

This clonotype came up many times. The chain combines TRBV5-1 with TRBJ2-5, with D unresolved. From germline, CDR1 is SGHRS and CDR2 YFSETQ. The CDR3 extends over 13 amino acids. Trimming removed 0 bases at V and 3 bases at J, with 6 bases between. The CDR3 nucleotides are TGCGCCAGCAGCTTGGTGGGGAAAGAGACCCAGTACTTC. Translating it yields CASSLVGKETQYF.

This clonotype was picked up a small number of times. The J gene is TRBJ1-1, the V gene TRBV25-1; D gene uncertain. Germline CDR1 reads MGHDK; CDR2 reads SYGVNS. The CDR3 contains 11 residues. The V and J ends lost 4 bases and 3 bases respectively, with 3 bases between them. CDR3 coding DNA: TGTGCCAGCAGTGCGTACACTGAAGCTTTCTTT. It codes for CASSAYTEAFF.

At least ten counts were recorded for this clonotype. The chain joins TRBV3-1 to TRBJ1-6; D is undetermined. This CDR3 is built from 13 residues. V was trimmed by 1 base and J by 10 bases, leaving 8 bases between them. Germline CDR1 reads LGHDT; CDR2 reads YNNKEL (reference sequence). The CDR3 protein is CASSQAIVSPLHF. CDR3 nucleotide sequence: TGTGCCAGCAGCCAAGCCATCGTCTCACCCCTCCACTTT.

This clonotype was seen ten or more times. The chain links TRBV18 to TRBJ2-5; the D is unclear. V shed 2 bases and J shed 4 bases, with 8 bases lying between them. The CDR3 has 13 amino acids. The germline gives CDR1 KGHSH, CDR2 LQKENI. The CDR3: CASSPIPPETQYF. In DNA, the CDR3 is TGTGCCAGCTCACCAATCCCCCCAGAGACCCAGTACTTC.

The V and J genes are TRBV12-3 or TRBV12-4 and TRBJ1-2; D might be TRBD1 (5 bases). The CDR3 is 13 residues long. V was trimmed by 7 bases and J by 6 bases, leaving 15 bases between them. CDR3 residues: CASTIQETHGYTF. CDR3 coding DNA: TGTGCCAGCACCATACAGGAAACCCATGGCTACACCTTC.

The CDR3, as DNA: TGCAGTGCTAGAACAGGCTGGGAGACCCAGTACTTC. Encoded protein: CSARTGWETQYF. This chain connects TRBV20-1 to TRBJ2-5; TRBD1 might be the D (5 bases). Trimming took 2 bases from V and 5 from J, leaving 9 bases between them. Germline-derived CDR1 and CDR2 are DFQATT and SNEGSKA (reference sequence). The CDR3 consists of 12 residues.

This clonotype was detected only a few times. The chain joins TRBV11-2 to TRBJ2-7, with 11 bases that match TRBD1. Trimming cost V 5 bases and J 2 bases; bases outside gene matches: 11. The germline V gene has CDR1 SGHAT and CDR2 FQNNGV. CDR3 size: 17 residues. CDR3 in DNA: TGTGCCAGCAGCCATAATATAGGGACAGGGGGAGCCTACGAGCAGTACGTC. It translates to CASSHNIGTGGAYEQYV.

This clonotype was counted between two and nine times. The chain recombines TRBV7-2 with TRBJ1-4; D is possibly TRBD1 (6 bases). Germline V gene lookup returns CDR1 SGHTA and CDR2 FQGNSA. This CDR3 contains 14 residues. V was cut by 5 bases and J by 7 bases, with 14 bases left in between. The CDR3 sequence: CASSAGAEREKLFF. For the CDR3, the DNA is TGTGCCAGCAGCGCAGGGGCGGAGCGTGAAAAACTGTTTTTT.

This clonotype came up a few times. The chain links TRBV5-4 to TRBJ2-3; 7 bases align to TRBD1. Losses at the gene ends were 3 bases for V and 2 bases for J; bases not matched to a gene: 9. Germline V gene data show CDR1 as SGHNT and CDR2 as YYREEE (reference sequence). The CDR3 contains 16 residues. For the CDR3, the DNA is TGTGCCAGCAGCTCATGGACAGGCGTTAACACAGATACGCAGTATTTT. Translated, it gives CASSSWTGVNTDTQYF.

This clonotype was seen a few times. This rearrangement joins TRBV2 to TRBJ1-5; 8 bases fit TRBD1. The CDR3 has 14 residues. Germline CDR1 and CDR2: SNHLY and FYNNEI. V was clipped by 2 bases and J by 5 bases; unmatched bases: 2. The CDR3 DNA reads TGTGCCAGCAGTGAAAGGGGACAGGATCAGCCCCAGCATTTT. It specifies CASSERGQDQPQHF. The full variable domain, in which reference TRBV2 and TRBJ1-5 provide the parts outside the CDR3, is EPEVTQTPSHQVTQMGQEVILRCVPISNHLYFYWYRQILGQKVEFLVSFYNNEISEKSEIFDDQFSVERPDGSNFTLKIRSTKLEDSAMYFCASSERGQDQPQHFGDGTRLSIL.

This clonotype was observed a few times. The chain recombines TRBV5-4 with TRBJ1-6; TRBD1 matches 10 bases. CDR3 length equals 17 residues. Germline trimming cut 5 bases from V and 7 bases from J; bases unmatched to any gene: 12. The germline V gene has CDR1 SGHNT and CDR2 YYREEE (reference sequence). The CDR3 loop reads CASSSPDRGRMNSPLHF. CDR3 in DNA: TGTGCCAGCAGTTCGCCTGACAGGGGGCGCATGAATTCACCCCTCCACTTT. The variable domain in full, with the rest retrieved from reference TRBV5-4 and TRBJ1-6, is ETGVTQSPTHLIKTRGQQVTLRCSSQSGHNTVSWYQQALGQGPQFIFQYYREEENGRGNFPPRFSGLQFPNYSSELNVNALELDDSALYLCASSSPDRGRMNSPLHFGNGTRLTVT.

This clonotype was observed a handful of times. The J gene is TRBJ1-2, the V gene TRBV7-2; a possible D gene is TRBD1 (5 bases). The CDR3 spans 15 residues. Germline CDR1 SGHTA, CDR2 FQGNSA. V lost 4 bases and J 8 bases, leaving 20 bases between the germline ends. This CDR3 is CASSYLEVGADGYTF. CDR3 sequence (DNA): TGTGCCAGCAGCTACCTAGAAGTTGGGGCGGACGGCTACACCTTC. Filled out from reference TRBV7-2 and TRBJ1-2, the complete variable domain reads GAGVSQSPSNKVTEKGKDVELRCDPISGHTALYWYRQSLGQGLEFLIYFQGNSAPDKSGLPSDRFSAERTGGSVSTLTIQRTQQEDSAVYLCASSYLEVGADGYTFGSGTRLTVV.

Many counts were recorded for this clonotype. The V and J genes are TRBV7-6 and TRBJ2-3; 9 bases are shared with TRBD2. Looked up from germline, CDR1 is SGHVS and CDR2 is FNYEAQ. J lost 3 bases, V lost 1 base, and 5 bases had no gene match. The CDR3 totals 16 residues. The CDR3 sequence: CASSLGRGGRTDTQYF. The CDR3 coding sequence is TGTGCCAGCAGCTTAGGGCGGGGGGGCCGGACAGATACGCAGTATTTT.

This clonotype was counted ten times or more. This rearrangement joins TRBV29-1 to TRBJ2-1; a weak D match, TRBD1 (6 bases). Germline V CDR1 and CDR2: SQVTM, ANQGSEA. V lost 7 bases and J lost 7, with 17 bases in between. The CDR3 is 13 amino acids. The CDR3 DNA reads as TGCAGCGGATCGTCCGGGACACCTAATGAGCAGTTCTTC. Translating it yields CSGSSGTPNEQFF.

This chain joins TRBV19 and TRBJ2-1, with no clear D. CDR1 and CDR2 from the germline V gene are LNHDA and SQIVND (reference sequence). Deletions cut 5 bases from V and 11 bases from J, with 13 bases between. The CDR3 is 12 amino acids. Here the CDR3 reads CASSAVGNQQFF. CDR3 coding DNA: TGTGCCAGTAGTGCGGTGGGGAATCAGCAGTTCTTC.

This chain joins TRBV27 and TRBJ1-1; 8 positions agree with TRBD1. CDR1 and CDR2 from the germline V gene are MNHEY and SMNVEV (reference sequence). V lost 3 bases and J lost 11; bases outside the gene matches: 11. This CDR3 has 14 amino acids. The CDR3 coding sequence is TGTGCCAGCAGTTTTTTCCAGGGGGCAGGGGAGGCTTTCTTT. Its translation is CASSFFQGAGEAFF.

Ten or more counts support this clonotype. The rearrangement links TRBV7-9 to TRBJ2-2, with 10 bases aligning to TRBD1. J gave up 5 bases and V 4 bases, and 13 bases lay outside the gene matches. This CDR3 has 18 residues. Germline V gives CDR1 SEHNR, CDR2 FQNEAQ (reference sequence). The chain's CDR3 is CASSSTLDRGHWTGELFF. The CDR3 coding sequence is TGTGCCAGCAGCTCGACCCTTGACAGGGGGCATTGGACCGGGGAGCTGTTTTTT.

This chain uses TRBV7-8 with TRBJ1-5, with D perhaps matching TRBD1 (6 bases). In germline, CDR1 is SGHVS, CDR2 FQNEAQ. The CDR3 has 17 residues. Between the trimmed V and J ends, which lost 0 bases and 4 bases, there was a span of 16 bases. The CDR3 nucleotides read TGTGCCAGCAGCTTAGCCCCACAGGGAAAGAGAAATCAGCCCCAGCATTTT. Amino acid sequence: CASSLAPQGKRNQPQHF.

The CDR3 here is CASRTTGARDTQYF. CDR3 coding DNA: TGTGCCAGCAGGACGACAGGGGCAAGAGATACGCAGTATTTT. The chain joins TRBV12-3 or TRBV12-4 to TRBJ2-3; TRBD1 aligns across 8 bases. V was pared by 6 bases and J by 5 bases, with 7 bases of the junction left unmatched. The CDR3 extends over 14 amino acids.

The chain employs TRBV30 and TRBJ2-7; 8 bases are a match to TRBD1. This CDR3 region has 13 residues. The trim removed 4 bases at V and 4 bases at J, leaving 6 bases unmatched. CDR1 GTSNPN and CDR2 SVGIG come from the germline V gene (reference sequence). CDR3 nucleotides: TGTGCCTGGAACCCGGGACAGGTTTACGAGCAGTACTTC. Protein product: CAWNPGQVYEQYF. Using reference TRBV30 and TRBJ2-7 for the parts outside the CDR3, the full variable domain is SQTIHQWPATLVQPVGSPLSLECTVEGTSNPNLYWYRQAAGRGLQLLFYSVGIGQISSEVPQNLSASRPQDRQFILSSKKLLLSDSGFYLCAWNPGQVYEQYFGPGTRLTVT.

This clonotype was observed many times. The CDR3 DNA reads as TGTGCCAGCAGCACAAACAGGGGGATGAAGACCCAGTACTTC. Protein: CASSTNRGMKTQYF. The chain recombines TRBV11-2 with TRBJ2-5; 8 bases match TRBD1. Trimming took 5 bases from V and 6 from J; bases not matched to a gene: 8. The germline CDR1 and CDR2 sequences are SGHAT and FQNNGV. This CDR3 is built from 14 residues.

The chain combines TRBV5-1 with TRBJ2-2, with D tentatively TRBD1 (6 bases). Per germline, CDR1 SGHRS and CDR2 YFSETQ. V dropped 9 bases and J dropped 6 bases, with 18 bases sitting between them. This CDR3 is built from 14 residues. CDR3 protein: CATGSTGLAGELFF. The DNA of the CDR3 is TGCGCCACCGGATCAACAGGGCTAGCCGGGGAGCTGTTTTTT. The whole variable domain, remainder taken from reference TRBV5-1 and TRBJ2-2, is KAGVTQTPRYLIKTRGQQVTLSCSPISGHRSVSWYQQTPGQGLQFLFEYFSETQRNKGNFPGRFSGRQFSNSRSEMNVSTLELGDSALYLCATGSTGLAGELFFGEGSRLTVL.

This clonotype was seen ten or more times. V usage is TRBV7-2 and J usage is TRBJ2-3; possible D gene TRBD2, 7 bases. The CDR3 has 14 residues. Trimming took off 5 bases at V and 6 bases at J, with 15 bases between the two ends. The V gene's germline CDR1 is SGHTA and CDR2 FQGNSA. The CDR3 region is CASSLRGAKDTQYF. CDR3 DNA: TGTGCCAGCAGCCTACGGGGGGCAAAGGATACGCAGTATTTT.

The CDR3 DNA sequence: TGTGCCAGCACCTTGGGAGGGGAGTTGCGAGAGACCCAGTACTTC. Its translation is CASTLGGELRETQYF. This rearrangement joins TRBV13 to TRBJ2-5; 7 bases are a match to TRBD2. The CDR3 covers 15 residues. Germline CDR1 PRHDT, CDR2 FYEKMQ (reference sequence). J lost 4 bases, V lost 7 bases, and 12 bases had no gene match.

The table lists this clonotype with many counts. V gene TRBV11-2 combines with J gene TRBJ1-1; D call uncertain. Trimming stripped 0 bases from V and 8 bases from J, with 10 bases between. This CDR3 contains 13 residues. Germline CDR1 is SGHAT and CDR2 is FQNNGV. The CDR3: CASSLDRVGEAFF. Written as DNA, the CDR3 is TGTGCCAGCAGCTTAGATCGGGTAGGAGAAGCTTTCTTT.

The chain joins TRBV20-1 to TRBJ2-2; no reliable D call. The V and J ends lost 4 bases and 0 bases respectively, with 15 bases between them. Germline CDR1 is DFQATT and CDR2 is SNEGSKA (reference sequence). This CDR3 comprises 16 residues. The CDR3 coding sequence is TGCAGTGCTAAGGGTCCTCTTTCCGCGAACACCGGGGAGCTGTTTTTT. It specifies CSAKGPLSANTGELFF.